This entry is about one T cell receptor (beta chain). Participant ages covered roughly 18 to 89 years across 24 US areas. With 5 bases clipped from V and 6 bases from J, the junction kept 12 bases outside the gene matches. Germline V lookup: CDR1 LNHDA, CDR2 SQIVND (reference sequence). The CDR3 extends over 16 amino acids. These data are taken from a study of blood T cell repertoires in COVID-19. Produced via immunoSEQ multiplex PCR; TCRdb's table is partial and in-frame only. The sample lists 180,000 or so clones; about 84% were seen once. Sequencing used PBMCs or T cells enriched from blood (not recorded which). This sequence originates from a woman under 40 who had recovered from COVID-19. V usage is TRBV19 and J usage is TRBJ1-2; 10 bases agree with TRBD1. CDR3 sequence: CASSRQTGGPGDGYTF. The CDR3 DNA is TGTGCCAGTAGTCGACAGACAGGGGGCCCGGGAGATGGCTACACCTTC.